The entry that follows covers one T cell receptor (beta chain) sequence. This sample was included in a study of graft-versus-host responses after intestinal transplantation. Intraepithelial and lamina propria lymphocytes were released after the graft tissue was processed. This table comes from immunoSEQ multiplex PCR, and its TCRdb copy is limited to in-frame clones, with some not included. The repertoire consists of over 9,000 clones, with about 75% occurring once and the leading ten covering around 21%. Trimming pared 6 bases from V and 5 bases from J, leaving 14 bases between. Germline loops: CDR1 SGHRS, CDR2 YFSETQ. The CDR3 spans 13 residues.

The V call is TRBV5-1, the J call TRBJ2-5; no clear D gene. The specimen was ileum tissue, collected nearly 480 days after intestinal transplantation. The TCR was taken from a human patient who received an intestinal transplant, so some T cells may come from the graft donor. The CDR3: CASKVGRHETQYF. The CDR3 coding sequence is TGCGCCAGCAAAGTTGGCCGCCATGAGACCCAGTACTTC.